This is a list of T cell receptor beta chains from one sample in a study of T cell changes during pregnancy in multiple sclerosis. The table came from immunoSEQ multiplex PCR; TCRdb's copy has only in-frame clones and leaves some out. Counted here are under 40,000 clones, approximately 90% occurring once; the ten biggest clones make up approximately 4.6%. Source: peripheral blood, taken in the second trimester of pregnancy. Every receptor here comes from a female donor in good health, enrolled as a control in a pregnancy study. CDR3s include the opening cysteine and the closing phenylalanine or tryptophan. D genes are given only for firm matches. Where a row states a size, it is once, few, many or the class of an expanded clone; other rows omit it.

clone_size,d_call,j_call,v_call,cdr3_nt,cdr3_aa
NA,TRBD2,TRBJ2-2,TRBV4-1,TGCGCCAGCAGCCAAGCGCCGACTAGCGGGGGGGCCGGCACCGGGGAGCTGTTTTTT,CASSQAPTSGGAGTGELFF
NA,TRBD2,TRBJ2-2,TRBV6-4,TGTGCCAGCAGTGGGACTAGCGGGGGGATCAACACCGGGGAGCTGTTTTTT,CASSGTSGGINTGELFF
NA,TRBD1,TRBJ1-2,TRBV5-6,TGTGCCAGCAGCTTGGTTGGACAGGGGGCGGAGGGCTACACCTTC,CASSLVGQGAEGYTF
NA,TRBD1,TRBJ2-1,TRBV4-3,TGCGCCAGCAGCCAAGATCGTGGACAGGGAATGGATGAGCAGTTCTTC,CASSQDRGQGMDEQFF
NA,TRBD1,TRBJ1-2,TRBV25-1,TGTGCCAGCAGTCGTTCCGGGACAGGGGACGAGTATGGCTACACCTTC,CASSRSGTGDEYGYTF
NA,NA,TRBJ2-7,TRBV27,TGTGCCAGTCAAACAGGGCACGAGCAGTACTTC,CASQTGHEQYF
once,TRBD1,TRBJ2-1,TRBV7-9,TGTGCCAGCAGCTTAGTAGGGGACAGGGGGCCAAATGAGCAGTTCTTC,CASSLVGDRGPNEQFF
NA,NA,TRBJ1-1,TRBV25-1,TGTGCCAGCAGTCTGGACTGGGGGGACACTGAAGCTTTCTTT,CASSLDWGDTEAFF
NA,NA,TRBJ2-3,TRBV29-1,TGCAGCGTTGTTCGGGGGAGCGGGCCGAGCACAGATACGCAGTATTTT,CSVVRGSGPSTDTQYF
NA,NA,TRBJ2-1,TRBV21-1,TGTGCCCGATTTAGGAAGGGACTCCGGGGAGACAATGAGCAGTTCTTC,CARFRKGLRGDNEQFF
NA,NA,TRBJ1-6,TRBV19,TGTGCCAGTAACTGGGAGGCTGGTAACAATTCACCCCTCCACTTT,CASNWEAGNNSPLHF
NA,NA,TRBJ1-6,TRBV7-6,TGTGCCAGCAGCTCCCCGACAGATAATTCACCCCTCCACTTT,CASSSPTDNSPLHF
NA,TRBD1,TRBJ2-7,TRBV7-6,TGTGCCAGCAGCGCCAGCACAGGGGGCACGAGCTCCTACGAGCAGTACTTC,CASSASTGGTSSYEQYF
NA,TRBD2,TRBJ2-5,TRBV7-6,TGTGCCAGCAGCTTAGGACGGGGGGGCCTGGGAAAGGAGACCCAGTACTTC,CASSLGRGGLGKETQYF
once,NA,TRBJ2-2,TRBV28,TGTGCCAGCAGTCCCGGAGGCGGGGAGCTGTTTTTT,CASSPGGGELFF
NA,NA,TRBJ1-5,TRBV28,TGTGCCAGCAGTTTCAGGGGTAGGGATCAGCCCCAGCATTTT,CASSFRGRDQPQHF
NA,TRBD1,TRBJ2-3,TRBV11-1,TGTGCCAGCAGCTTAAAGGGGGCCCCTTCCCGCACAGATACGCAGTATTTT,CASSLKGAPSRTDTQYF
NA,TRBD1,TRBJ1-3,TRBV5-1,TGCGCCAGCAGCTTGACAGGGGTACAATCTGGAAACACCATATATTTT,CASSLTGVQSGNTIYF
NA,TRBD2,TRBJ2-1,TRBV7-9,TGTGCCAGCAGCTCTCTAGCGGGAGGTTGGGATGAGCAGTTCTTC,CASSSLAGGWDEQFF
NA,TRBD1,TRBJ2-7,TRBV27,TGTGCCAGCAGTACGACAGGGCTCGAGCAGTACTTC,CASSTTGLEQYF
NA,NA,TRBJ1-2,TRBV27,TGTGCCAGCAGTCCCCACGGGGAATTAAACTATGGCTACACCTTC,CASSPHGELNYGYTF
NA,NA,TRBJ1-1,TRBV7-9,TGTGCCAGCAGCTCGGCGCAGGGAGGCACTGAAGCTTTCTTT,CASSSAQGGTEAFF
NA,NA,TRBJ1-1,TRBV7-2,TGTGCCAGCAGTCGACAGGTTAACACTGAAGCTTTCTTT,CASSRQVNTEAFF
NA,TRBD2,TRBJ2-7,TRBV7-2,TGTGCCAGCAGCCAGGGACTAGCGACCTACGAGCAGTACTTC,CASSQGLATYEQYF
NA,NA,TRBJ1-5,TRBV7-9,TGTGCCAGCAGCCCCAACGAGGGAGGCAATCAGCCCCAGCATTTT,CASSPNEGGNQPQHF
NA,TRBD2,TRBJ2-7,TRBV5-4,TGTGCCAGCAGCTTGGGGCAGCGGGGCCAATCCTACGAGCAGTACTTC,CASSLGQRGQSYEQYF
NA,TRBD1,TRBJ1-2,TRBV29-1,TGCAGCGACGGACAGGGGGCAAATGGCTACACCTTC,CSDGQGANGYTF
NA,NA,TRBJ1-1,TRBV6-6,TGTGCCAGCGGGGGGGAGGAGGTAGGCACTGAAGCTTTCTTT,CASGGEEVGTEAFF
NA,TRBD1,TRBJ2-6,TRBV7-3,TGTGCCAGCAGCGTAGGCAGGGGGTTCTCTGGGGCCAACGTCCTGACTTTC,CASSVGRGFSGANVLTF
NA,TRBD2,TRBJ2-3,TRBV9,TGTGCCAGCAGCCCCGGGACTAGCGGTACAGATACGCAGTATTTT,CASSPGTSGTDTQYF
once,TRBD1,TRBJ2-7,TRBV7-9,TGTGCCAGCAGACCACCGGGACAGGGTTCGGGCGAGCAGTACTTC,CASRPPGQGSGEQYF
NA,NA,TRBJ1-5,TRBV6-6,TGTGCCAGCAGCAGGGCCATCAATGGGCCCCAGCATTTT,CASSRAINGPQHF
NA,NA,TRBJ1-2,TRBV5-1,TGCGCCAGCAGCCTCGTCGTCGGGGGGCCGCGAGGCTACACCTTC,CASSLVVGGPRGYTF
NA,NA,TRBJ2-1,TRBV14,TGTGCCAGCAGCCGGGAGCTCGGACCGATGAACAATGAGCAGTTCTTC,CASSRELGPMNNEQFF
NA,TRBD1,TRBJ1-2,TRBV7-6,TGTGCCAGCAGCAACCGGGACAGGAAGGAAGGCTACACCTTC,CASSNRDRKEGYTF